A single sample is the source of the 23 T cell receptor beta chains below, sequenced in a study of cytomegalovirus exposure and HLA in healthy donors. PCR was performed using 60 Vbeta and 13 Jbeta primers. TCRdb's copy holds only in-frame clones and misses some; the assay was immunoSEQ multiplex PCR. The profile shows fewer than 110,000 clones, 76% of them singletons. The sequencing input was PBMCs. The receptors shown here come from a man between 35 and 55 years old in good health and CMV-seronegative.

This clone occurred once. The rearrangement uses TRBV5-4 and TRBJ2-1; possibly TRBD2 for D (5 bases). Trimming took 2 bases from V and 0 from J, leaving 9 bases between them. The germline gives CDR1 SGHNT, CDR2 YYREEE (reference sequence). The CDR3 sequence is 15 residues long. CDR3 DNA: TGTGCCAGCAGCTTATCAAGCGGCTCCTACAATGAGCAGTTCTTC. It codes for CASSLSSGSYNEQFF.

The chain is built from TRBV7-9 and TRBJ2-1; D is ambiguous. The germline V gene encodes CDR1 SEHNR and CDR2 FQNEAQ (reference sequence). With 5 bases removed from V and 6 bases from J, the gap between germline ends came to 14 bases. The CDR3 has 14 residues. CDR3 sequence reads: CASSPPPWANEQFF. The DNA for the CDR3 is TGTGCCAGCAGCCCACCCCCTTGGGCCAATGAGCAGTTCTTC.

The CDR3: CASSPSGQGTGELFF. CDR3 nucleotide sequence: TGTGCCAGCTCACCAAGTGGACAGGGGACCGGGGAGCTGTTTTTT. The J gene is TRBJ2-2, the V gene TRBV18, with 9 bases fitting TRBD1. The CDR3 contains 15 residues. CDR1 is KGHSH and CDR2 is LQKENI in the germline V gene. The V segment lost 2 bases and the J segment 5 bases; nucleotides outside the gene matches: 3.

A few counts support this clone. The chain employs TRBV7-3 and TRBJ2-2, with TRBD1 as a possible D gene (6 bases). Germline CDR1 SGHTA, CDR2 FQGTGA. This CDR3 is 15 amino acids long. V was shortened by 8 bases and J by 1 base, with 14 bases between the two germline ends. The DNA of the CDR3 is TGTGCCAGCGCGTTAACAGGGATGAACACCGGGGAGCTGTTTTTT. It yields the protein CASALTGMNTGELFF.

The chain is built from TRBV5-1 and TRBJ2-5, with a weak D call TRBD2 (6 bases). Germline CDR1 SGHRS, CDR2 YFSETQ. V was trimmed by 7 bases and J by 1 base, leaving 11 bases between them. This CDR3 spans 13 amino acids. CDR3 protein: CASSRAGQETQYF. The CDR3 DNA reads as TGCGCCAGCTCTCGAGCGGGCCAAGAGACCCAGTACTTC.

The chain uses TRBV7-9 and TRBJ2-7, with TRBD1 matching 7 bases. The CDR3 contains 15 residues. CDR1 is SEHNR, CDR2 FQNEAQ, per germline (reference sequence). The V and J ends lost 3 bases and 3 bases, in that order; junction bases with no gene match: 8. CDR3 coding DNA: TGTGCCAGCAGCTTGAGGGCAGGGGGTTTCTACGAGCAGTACTTC. It is translated as CASSLRAGGFYEQYF. Full variable domain (outside the CDR3, taken from reference TRBV7-9 and TRBJ2-7): DTGVSQNPRHKITKRGQNVTFRCDPISEHNRLYWYRQTLGQGPEFLTYFQNEAQLEKSRLLSDRFSAERPKGSFSTLEIQRTEQGDSAMYLCASSLRAGGFYEQYFGPGTRLTVT.

Concerning this clone itself: A read error may account for a junction end that differs from germline. The chain uses TRBV9 and TRBJ2-1; 7 bases fit TRBD1. Germline CDR1 reads SGDLS; CDR2 reads YYNGEE. The CDR3 length is 13 residues. The CDR3, as DNA: TGTGCCAGCAGCGTAGATGGACAGGCTACACGGGTCTTC. This translates into CASSVDGQATRVF.

The chain joins TRBV7-9 to TRBJ1-1; maybe TRBD1 (5 bases). The CDR3 has 15 residues. Germline CDR1 reads SEHNR; CDR2 reads FQNEAQ (reference sequence). V gave up 1 base and J gave up 0 bases, with 9 bases separating them. CDR3 bases: TGTGCCAGCAGCTTAGAGGGGAACTTGAACACTGAAGCTTTCTTT. Protein product: CASSLEGNLNTEAFF.

This chain joins TRBV7-2 and TRBJ1-5, with 7 bases that match TRBD1. The CDR3 is 16 residues long. V lost 2 bases to trimming and J lost 0 bases; unmatched junction nucleotides: 4. CDR1 and CDR2 from the germline V gene are SGHTA and FQGNSA. The DNA of the CDR3 is TGTGCCAGCAGCTTAACCGGGACAGCTAGCAATCAGCCCCAGCATTTT. As protein: CASSLTGTASNQPQHF.

This clone was seen more than once but under ten times. V and J are TRBV6-6 and TRBJ1-1; 8 bases agree with TRBD1. Germline CDR1 reads MNHNY; CDR2 reads SVGAGI (reference sequence). The CDR3 loop spans 14 amino acids. V was clipped by 6 bases and J by 1 base; unmatched bases: 4. This CDR3 is CASSGQGTNTEAFF. The CDR3 DNA reads as TGTGCCAGCAGCGGACAGGGAACGAACACTGAAGCTTTCTTT.

V usage is TRBV7-9 and J usage is TRBJ1-3; perhaps TRBD1 as D (5 bases). The CDR3 has 14 residues. CDR1 and CDR2 from the germline V gene are SEHNR and FQNEAQ (reference sequence). V was pared by 5 bases and J by 0 bases, with 8 bases between. For the CDR3, the DNA is TGTGCCAGCAGCGGGGCCTCCTCTGGAAACACCATATATTTT. It yields the protein CASSGASSGNTIYF.

This clone showed up just once. The genes are TRBV10-2 and TRBJ1-5; D ambiguous. CDR3 size: 15 residues. CDR1 WSHSY and CDR2 SAAADI come from the germline V gene. Deletions cut 3 bases from V and 3 bases from J, with 12 bases between. CDR3 bases: TGCGCCAGCAGTGACGGAGGGCGGGTCAATCAGCCCCAGCATTTT. Amino acid sequence: CASSDGGRVNQPQHF.

This clone has just a few counts. This chain connects TRBV6-1 to TRBJ2-5; TRBD2 agrees at 7 bases. Per the germline V gene, CDR1 is MNHNS and CDR2 is SASEGT. CDR3 length: 15 residues. With 5 bases clipped from V and 0 bases from J, the junction kept 6 bases outside the gene matches. The CDR3 spells CASSPPAGYQETQYF. Here the CDR3 DNA reads TGTGCCAGCAGTCCCCCAGCGGGGTACCAAGAGACCCAGTACTTC.

This clone was detected only once. This chain connects TRBV7-2 to TRBJ2-1; D remains ambiguous. Germline loops: CDR1 SGHTA, CDR2 FQGNSA. Trimming took off 2 bases at V and 9 bases at J, with 8 bases between the two ends. The CDR3 contains 12 residues. The CDR3 is CASSLSYGEQFF. The CDR3 coding sequence is TGTGCCAGCAGCTTAAGCTACGGTGAGCAGTTCTTC.

The J gene is TRBJ2-5, the V gene TRBV14, with 7 bases lining up with TRBD2. The better agreement between TRBJ2-7 and the DNA end casts doubt on the J call. Germline V gene sequence: CDR1 SGHDN, CDR2 FVKESK. The CDR3 is 15 amino acids. The CDR3 loop is CASSAQPGLKGEQYF. As DNA, the CDR3 is TGTGCCAGCAGCGCACAGCCGGGACTAAAGGGCGAGCAGTACTTC.

The CDR3 loop is CASSSGTGDGELFF. In nucleotides, the CDR3 is TGTGCCAGCAGCTCCGGGACAGGGGACGGGGAGCTGTTTTTT. The chain links TRBV13 to TRBJ2-2; 10 bases agree with TRBD1. The CDR3 length is 14 residues. CDR1 PRHDT and CDR2 FYEKMQ come from the germline V gene (reference sequence). Trimming at V came to 4 bases and at J to 7 bases, leaving 3 bases not matched to a gene. The variable domain in full, completed from reference TRBV13 and TRBJ2-2, reads AAGVIQSPRHLIKEKRETATLKCYPIPRHDTVYWYQQGPGQDPQFLISFYEKMQSDKGSIPDRFSAQQFSDYHSELNMSSLELGDSALYFCASSSGTGDGELFFGEGSRLTVL.

The J gene is TRBJ1-3, the V gene TRBV18; a possible D gene is TRBD1 (6 bases). Germline assignment: CDR1 KGHSH and CDR2 LQKENI. Trimming left V 0 bases short and J 2 bases short, with 11 bases between. The CDR3 sequence is 16 residues long. The CDR3 DNA sequence: TGTGCCAGCTCACCACCGAACAGGGTGGCTGGAAACACCATATATTTT. The encoded protein is CASSPPNRVAGNTIYF. Combining the CDR3 with reference TRBV18 and TRBJ1-3 gives the whole variable domain NAGVMQNPRHLVRRRGQEARLRCSPMKGHSHVYWYRQLPEEGLKFMVYLQKENIIDESGMPKERFSAEFPKEGPSILRIQQVVRGDSAAYFCASSPPNRVAGNTIYFGEGSWLTVV.

A single count supports this clone. The J gene is TRBJ2-5, the V gene TRBV6-1; tentative D call: TRBD1 (6 bases). The CDR3 spans 15 residues. Germline loops: CDR1 MNHNS, CDR2 SASEGT. V lost 10 bases to trimming and J lost 1 base, with 19 bases between them. The DNA of the CDR3 is TGTGCCACCGCCACCTCACAGGGTACCCAAGAGACCCAGTACTTC. Its protein is CATATSQGTQETQYF.

This sequence joins TRBV7-2 and TRBJ2-7; TRBD1 matches at 9 bases. The CDR3 length is 14 residues. The V segment lost 5 bases and the J segment 5 bases; nucleotides outside the gene matches: 7. The germline gives CDR1 SGHTA, CDR2 FQGNSA. As DNA, the CDR3 is TGTGCCAGCAGCCTCACCCGGGACAGGGACGAGCAGTACGTC. It specifies CASSLTRDRDEQYV.

The J gene is TRBJ1-2, the V gene TRBV27; tentatively, D is TRBD1 (5 bases). Per germline, CDR1 MNHEY and CDR2 SMNVEV (reference sequence). The CDR3 length is 13 residues. Trimming removed 2 bases at V and 5 bases at J, with 9 bases between. The CDR3 reads CASSLETGYGYTF. The CDR3 coding sequence is TGTGCCAGCAGTTTAGAAACAGGTTATGGCTACACCTTC.

This chain links TRBV28 with TRBJ1-2; tentatively, D is TRBD1 (6 bases). Germline values: CDR1 MDHEN, CDR2 SYDVKM. The CDR3 extends over 17 amino acids. Trimming shortened V by 4 bases and J by 5 bases, and 23 bases separated the two germline ends. Here the CDR3 DNA reads TGTGCCAGCAGTTCCACTTCCGGGACATTTAACAGATATGGCTACACCTTC. Its protein product is CASSSTSGTFNRYGYTF.

The V and J genes are TRBV4-2 and TRBJ2-5, with TRBD2 matching over 10 bases. The CDR3 is 13 residues long. V lost 4 bases and J lost 4; bases outside the gene matches: 0. In germline, CDR1 is LGHNA, CDR2 YNFKEQ. The CDR3 DNA reads as TGTGCCAGCAGCCCTAGCGGGGGAGAGACCCAGTACTTC. It specifies CASSPSGGETQYF.

This clone was seen only a few times. The chain is built from TRBV18 and TRBJ1-2; 9 nucleotides agree with TRBD1. CDR3 length: 14 residues. J gave up 7 bases and V 6 bases, and 9 bases lay outside the gene matches. CDR1 is KGHSH, CDR2 LQKENI, per germline. CDR3 DNA sequence: TGTGCCAGCTCGCAATCCGGGACAGGGCTTGGCTACACCTTC. Translated: CASSQSGTGLGYTF.